These T cell receptor beta chains were read from a single sample in a study of CD8+ T cells in alopecia areata. The protocol was immunoSEQ multiplex PCR, while the TCRdb copy is restricted to in-frame clones and leaves out a portion. The repertoire holds a few hundred thousand clones, around two fifths seen once, with 2% to 3% in the top ten. Sample: CD4+ T cells sorted from blood, taken at roughly week 36, from a patient treated with tofacitinib. The receptors here all came from a human donor with alopecia areata. The conserved cysteine and the conserved F or W are not part of the CDR3 here.

J gene	V gene	CDR3 protein
TRBJ2-5	TRBV30	AWSRGTSGRGY
TRBJ1-1	TRBV7-9	ASSLVSGAEAF
TRBJ2-7	TRBV11-2	ASSSLISPAYEQY
TRBJ2-4	TRBV2	ATTLAKNIQY
TRBJ2-5	TRBV14	ASSHQGAETQY
TRBJ2-1	TRBV19	ATGNNEQF
TRBJ2-1	TRBV7-8	ASSLEGRTINEQF
TRBJ2-1	TRBV27	ASSPLQGGRNNEQF
TRBJ2-7	TRBV29-1	SVVPTGRGYEQY
TRBJ2-3	TRBV7-2	ASSPSTTDTQY
TRBJ2-7	TRBV28	ASSFGSYEQY
TRBJ1-1	TRBV18	ASSRTGGVGTEAF
TRBJ2-1	TRBV11-2	ASRGLAQNEQF
TRBJ1-5	TRBV6-5	ASRRSSNQPQH
TRBJ1-2	TRBV19	ASIPGGANYGYT
TRBJ1-1	TRBV6-5	ASNPTTGGRKAF
TRBJ2-7	TRBV29-1	SVEEIPGEQY
TRBJ1-2	TRBV6-5	ASSYGTGAYEGYT
TRBJ2-1	TRBV6-6	ASSRDRSYNEQF
TRBJ2-5	TRBV30	AWEEEETQY
TRBJ2-7	TRBV28	ASNTNPHEQY
TRBJ1-5	TRBV6-5	ASGQHQPQH
TRBJ2-7	TRBV30	AWNGVGSNYEQY
TRBJ1-5	TRBV6-6	ASSGQGAFNQPQH
TRBJ2-6	TRBV19	ASSTTPALPGANVLT
TRBJ2-2	TRBV11-2	ASSPSWGAGGELF
TRBJ1-2	TRBV7-2	ASSLGGANYGYT
TRBJ2-3	TRBV5-1	ASSLGGTSPTDTQY
TRBJ2-5	TRBV7-2	ASRDSPQETQY
TRBJ2-5	TRBV5-1	ASKFGGGGMEETQY
TRBJ2-1	TRBV29-1	SVQGHPSYNEQF
TRBJ2-3	TRBV6-5	ATGSADTQY
TRBJ1-2	TRBV30	AWGGTEYYGYT